This T cell receptor (beta chain) was sequenced during a study of blood T cell repertoires in COVID-19 (dated by TCRdb to about 2020). Regarding the complete study: Samples covering the acute and convalescent phases of COVID-19 were provided by collaborators in the United States, Italy and Spain. The prospective study material was composed of cDNA or gDNA derived from T cells, B-cell-depleted T cells, or PBMCs. Subjects who had been exposed to COVID-19, were actively infected with it, or had recovered from it provided the deeply sampled blood TCRbeta repertoires that made up the dataset. A freely available public database, intended as a resource for researchers studying the immune response to SARS-CoV-2, is where the repertoires were released. The samples were drawn from two sources: the first 160 participants of the ongoing ImmuneRACE study, and 1,000 to 1,500 subjects contributed by 6 global collaborators. The sample metadata nearly always contained a de-identified subject ID, COVID-19 status, age in years and sex. Where HLA class I and class II types were available, the types were taken from metadata supplied by the sample provider, not from assay-based typing. Here is what the overall study found, with its caveats: Clinical and demographic metadata were provided uncurated, with the amount varying by source and participant.

The trim is 6 bases for V and 1 base for J, with a gap of 13 bases between the germline ends. CDR1 and CDR2 were assigned from the germline V gene (reference sequence) as LNHDA and SQIVND. Including the terminal cysteine and phenylalanine, the CDR3 comprises 14 residues. The sequence is cut down to CDR3 DNA, 42 bases in frame from base 1. TCRbeta CDR3 regions were amplified from genomic DNA using the immunoSEQ Assay, a bias-controlled multiplex PCR. As for the original processing: The number of nucleated cells in each sample was estimated by amplification of reference gene primers within the assay. To quantify the absolute abundance of each unique TCRbeta CDR3 rearrangement, sequence reads were collapsed and filtered. For each sample, productive Simpson clonality was calculated as the square root of Simpson's diversity index across productive rearrangements. The source is immuneACCESS, and TCRdb retained only in-frame sequences with V and J called. Part of the clones is not carried over; for the studies checked, unresolved V genes explain less than half of this, and the remainder is unexplained. The V and J calls and the clone size are those of that table, but D and trimming were determined from the DNA. For this sample the table gives about 260,000 clones, of which 75% to 90% were detected only once. About 2.1% of the sample comes from the top ten.

On this clone: No cognate antigen has been identified for it. No per-base quality is available; no much larger clone lies one base away.

The collaborating institutions used their own protocols to collect whole blood in K2EDTA tubes. For TCRbeta analysis, collaborator samples were shipped as frozen whole blood, as isolated PBMCs, or as DNA extracted from either sample type. The chain joins TRBV19 to TRBJ2-7; TRBD1 is perhaps the D gene, given 5 matching bases. The receptor comes from a man aged 30-40 years with active or convalescent COVID-19. Input material: peripheral blood. The DNA sequence reads TGTGCCAGTAGAGTATCCGACAGTTCCTACGAGCAGTACTTC. This codes for CASRVSDSSYEQYF.